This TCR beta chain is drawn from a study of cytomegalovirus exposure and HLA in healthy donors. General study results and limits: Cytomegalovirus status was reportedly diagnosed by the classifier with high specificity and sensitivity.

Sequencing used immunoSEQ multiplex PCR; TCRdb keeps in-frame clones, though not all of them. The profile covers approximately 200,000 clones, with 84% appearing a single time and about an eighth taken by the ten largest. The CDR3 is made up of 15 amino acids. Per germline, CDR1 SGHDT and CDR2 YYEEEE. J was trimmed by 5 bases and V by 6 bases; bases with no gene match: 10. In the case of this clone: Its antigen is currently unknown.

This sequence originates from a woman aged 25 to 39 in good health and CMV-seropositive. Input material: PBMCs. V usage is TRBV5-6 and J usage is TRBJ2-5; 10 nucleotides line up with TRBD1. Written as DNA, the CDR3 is TGTGCCAGCACCCCCCAGGACAGGGGGGGCGAGACCCAGTACTTC. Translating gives CASTPQDRGGETQYF.